This section outlines one T cell receptor (beta chain) sequence together with its context. The sample originates from a study of cytomegalovirus exposure and HLA in healthy donors. TCRdb's table, derived via immunoSEQ multiplex PCR, lists solely in-frame clones and lacks some. The sample has 150,000 to 200,000 clones; over 85% are singletons. It was the approximately 120-subject validation cohort, separate from the approximately 620-subject first cohort, to which the donors belonged. The sample was PBMCs. This TCR was recovered from a man between 18 and 35 years old in good health and CMV-seropositive.

The CDR3 nucleotides are TGTGCCAGCTCCCAGGGTACGAAGGGTGGCTACACCTTC. Amino acids: CASSQGTKGGYTF. This rearrangement joins TRBV25-1 to TRBJ1-2; maybe TRBD1 (5 bases). From germline, CDR1 is MGHDK and CDR2 SYGVNS. Between the trimmed V and J ends, which lost 8 bases and 7 bases, there was a span of 17 bases. The CDR3 loop spans 13 amino acids.